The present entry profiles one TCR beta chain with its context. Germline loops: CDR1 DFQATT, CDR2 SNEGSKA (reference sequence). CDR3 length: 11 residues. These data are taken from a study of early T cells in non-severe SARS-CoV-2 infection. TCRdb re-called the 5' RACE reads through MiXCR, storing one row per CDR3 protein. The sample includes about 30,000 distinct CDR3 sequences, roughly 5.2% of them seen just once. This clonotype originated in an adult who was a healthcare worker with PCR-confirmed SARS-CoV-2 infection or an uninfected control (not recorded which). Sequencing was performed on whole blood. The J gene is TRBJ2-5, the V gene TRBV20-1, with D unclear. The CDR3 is CGMGKQETQYF. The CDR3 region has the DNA TGCGGCATGGGGAAACAAGAGACCCAGTACTTC.